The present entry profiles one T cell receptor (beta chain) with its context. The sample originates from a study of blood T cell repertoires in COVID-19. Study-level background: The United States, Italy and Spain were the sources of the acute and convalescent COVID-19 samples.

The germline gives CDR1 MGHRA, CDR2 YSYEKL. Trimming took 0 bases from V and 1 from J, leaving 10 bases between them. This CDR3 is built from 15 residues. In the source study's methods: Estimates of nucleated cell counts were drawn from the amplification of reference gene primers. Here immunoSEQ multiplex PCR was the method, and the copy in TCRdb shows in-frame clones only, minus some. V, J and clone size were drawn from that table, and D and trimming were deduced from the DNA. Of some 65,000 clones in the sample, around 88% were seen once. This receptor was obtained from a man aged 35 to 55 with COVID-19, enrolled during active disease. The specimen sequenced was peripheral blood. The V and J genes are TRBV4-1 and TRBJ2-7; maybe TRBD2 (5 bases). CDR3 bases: TGCGCCAGCAGCCAAGAGGGAGTTGGGTCCTACGAGCAGTACTTC. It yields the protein CASSQEGVGSYEQYF.